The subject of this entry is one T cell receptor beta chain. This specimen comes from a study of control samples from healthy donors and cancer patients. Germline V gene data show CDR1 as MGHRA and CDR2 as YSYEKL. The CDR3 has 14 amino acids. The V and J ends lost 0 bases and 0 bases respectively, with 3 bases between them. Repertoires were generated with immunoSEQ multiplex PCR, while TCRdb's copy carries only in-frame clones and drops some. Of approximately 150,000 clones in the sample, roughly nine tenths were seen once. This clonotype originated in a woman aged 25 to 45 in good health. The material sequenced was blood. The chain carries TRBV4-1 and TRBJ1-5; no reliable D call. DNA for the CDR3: TGCGCCAGCAGCCAAGAGCTTAGCAATCAGCCCCAGCATTTT. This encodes CASSQELSNQPQHF.